Listed here are 28 T cell receptor beta chains from one sample, sequenced in a study of beta chain features in type 1 diabetes. The entirety of the isolated RNA underwent reverse transcription, so expressed TCRB transcripts were sequenced. Produced via immunoSEQ multiplex PCR; TCRdb's table is partial and in-frame only. The repertoire consists of roughly 310,000 clones, with approximately 10% occurring once and the leading ten covering over 0.015%. Source material: naive CD4+ T cells from blood. These receptor sequences come from a woman aged 30 to 39 in good health.

This rearrangement joins TRBV2 to TRBJ2-1, with 8 bases aligning to TRBD2. This CDR3 is built from 15 residues. Germline trimming cut 1 base from V and 7 bases from J; bases unmatched to any gene: 6. CDR1 is SNHLY, CDR2 FYNNEI, per germline. CDR3 coding DNA: TGTGCCAGCAGTGAAGGGTCGGGAGGGCTTAATGAGCAGTTCTTC. Translated: CASSEGSGGLNEQFF.

In its sample, this clone was seen a few times. The CDR3 nucleotides read TGTGCTAGTGGTTTGGTACCCGGGGAGGACTATGGCTACACCTTC. Residues: CASGLVPGEDYGYTF. The chain carries TRBV12-5 and TRBJ1-2; D is uncertain. This CDR3 has 15 amino acids. Trimming took off 0 bases at V and 3 bases at J, with 11 bases between the two ends. CDR1 LGHNT and CDR2 FRNRAP come from the germline V gene.

The chain combines TRBV6-5 with TRBJ1-4; D unresolved. V was clipped by 5 bases and J by 8 bases, with 15 bases between them. Germline assignment: CDR1 MNHEY and CDR2 SVGAGI. This CDR3 region has 14 residues. CDR3 coding DNA: TGTGCCAGCAGTACCCGCGGCAGAGGAGAAAAACTGTTTTTT. Residues: CASSTRGRGEKLFF.

This clone came up a few times. This chain uses TRBV11-2 with TRBJ2-7; 7 bases are shared with TRBD2. The V and J ends lost 6 bases and 7 bases, in that order; junction bases with no gene match: 9. The germline V gene encodes CDR1 SGHAT and CDR2 FQNNGV. CDR3 length: 13 residues. CDR3 nucleotides: TGTGCCAGCAGTAGCTTAGTTAGCGGGGAGCAGTACTTC. This encodes CASSSLVSGEQYF.

This clone was counted between two and nine times. The chain has TRBV7-2 and TRBJ1-5; TRBD1 is a possible D gene (6 bases). The ends were cut back, 7 bases at V and 9 bases at J, with 16 bases in the middle. The CDR3 spans 13 residues. Germline CDR1 is SGHTA and CDR2 is FQGNSA. CDR3: CASKGGGDRPQHF. The CDR3 nucleotides are TGTGCCAGCAAGGGGGGGGGCGACAGGCCCCAGCATTTT.

This clone was picked up a small number of times. The V call is TRBV4-3, the J call TRBJ2-7; D is unresolved. The CDR3 length is 15 residues. Germline V gene data show CDR1 as LGHNA and CDR2 as YSLEER. V was shortened by 0 bases and J by 2 bases, with 11 bases between the two germline ends. The CDR3 DNA is TGCGCCAGCAGCCAAGATGTGGAGAGTCCCTACGAGCAGTACTTC. Protein product: CASSQDVESPYEQYF.

This clone showed up just a few times. This sequence joins TRBV19 and TRBJ1-2; D uncertain. V shed 6 bases and J shed 2 bases, with 7 bases lying between them. Germline V gene sequence: CDR1 LNHDA, CDR2 SQIVND (reference sequence). The CDR3 length is 12 residues. DNA for the CDR3: TGTGCCAGTAGCAAACAGAACTATGGCTACACCTTC. Translated, it gives CASSKQNYGYTF.

The chain has TRBV19 and TRBJ2-2; TRBD1 matches 9 bases. Trimming took 4 bases from V and 7 from J; bases not matched to a gene: 4. In germline, CDR1 is LNHDA, CDR2 SQIVND (reference sequence). The CDR3 totals 14 residues. The CDR3 is CASSTGTGIGELFF. In DNA form, the CDR3 reads TGTGCCAGTAGTACCGGGACAGGGATCGGGGAGCTGTTTTTT.

This clone turned up a few times. This chain connects TRBV9 to TRBJ2-3; 8 bases agree with TRBD2. The V gene end was trimmed by 0 bases and the J gene end by 4 bases; junction bases not matched to a gene: 7. Germline assignment: CDR1 SGDLS and CDR2 YYNGEE. The CDR3 is 16 residues long. CDR3 amino acids: CASSVVGGRPPDTQYF. The CDR3 DNA follows: TGTGCCAGCAGCGTAGTTGGCGGGAGGCCCCCAGATACGCAGTATTTT. Using reference TRBV9 and TRBJ2-3 for the parts outside the CDR3, the full variable domain is DSGVTQTPKHLITATGQRVTLRCSPRSGDLSVYWYQQSLDQGLQFLIQYYNGEERAKGNILERFSAQQFPDLHSELNLSSLELGDSALYFCASSVVGGRPPDTQYFGPGTRLTVL.

The chain carries TRBV14 and TRBJ1-1, with 8 bases that match TRBD1. The CDR3 loop spans 15 amino acids. Looked up from germline, CDR1 is SGHDN and CDR2 is FVKESK. Trimming at V came to 5 bases and at J to 3 bases, leaving 8 bases not matched to a gene. The chain's CDR3 is CASSTRTGWDTEAFF. The CDR3 DNA sequence: TGTGCCAGCAGCACTCGGACAGGGTGGGACACTGAAGCTTTCTTT.

For this clone: The sample holds other DNA sequences that translate to the same CDR3. CDR3 sequence reads: CASSQDGGGYGYTF. Here the CDR3 DNA reads TGCGCCAGCAGCCAAGATGGGGGGGGCTATGGCTACACCTTC. The gene calls are TRBV4-3 and TRBJ1-2; possibly TRBD1 for D (5 bases). Germline loops: CDR1 LGHNA, CDR2 YSLEER. The CDR3 extends over 14 amino acids. Trimming left V 0 bases short and J 4 bases short, with 9 bases between.

The rearrangement links TRBV6-6 to TRBJ1-1; TRBD1 aligns across 7 bases. CDR1 and CDR2 (germline): MNHNY, SVGAGI (reference sequence). V lost 4 bases and J lost 4; bases outside the gene matches: 9. The CDR3 has 15 residues. The CDR3 DNA reads as TGTGCCAGCAGTTCCGAGACAGGGAGGAGCACTGAAGCTTTCTTT. It is translated as CASSSETGRSTEAFF.

This clone was detected a few times. The CDR3: CASSRSAEETQYF. CDR3 DNA sequence: TGCGCCAGCAGCCGATCTGCAGAAGAGACCCAGTACTTC. The rearrangement joins TRBV5-1 to TRBJ2-5; D unclear. Germline CDR1 and CDR2: SGHRS and YFSETQ. With 4 bases removed from V and 3 bases from J, the gap between germline ends came to 10 bases. CDR3 length: 13 residues.

This clone came up a few times. Other nucleotide sequences in the sample specify the same CDR3. The chain recombines TRBV7-3 with TRBJ2-1, with D possibly being TRBD2 (5 bases). Trimming stripped 5 bases from V and 7 bases from J, with 6 bases between. The CDR3 is 11 amino acids. From germline, CDR1 is SGHTA and CDR2 FQGTGA. Here the CDR3 reads CASSPGNEQFF. The CDR3 DNA is TGTGCCAGCAGCCCGGGGAATGAGCAGTTCTTC.

V usage is TRBV18 and J usage is TRBJ2-1, with 9 bases aligning to TRBD2. Germline lookup yields CDR1 KGHSH and CDR2 LQKENI. Trimming cost V 0 bases and J 4 bases; bases outside gene matches: 4. This CDR3 contains 16 residues. The CDR3 sequence: CASSPPSGSRYNEQFF. The CDR3 DNA follows: TGTGCCAGCTCACCACCTAGCGGGAGTCGGTACAATGAGCAGTTCTTC. The variable domain in full, with the rest retrieved from reference TRBV18 and TRBJ2-1, is NAGVMQNPRHLVRRRGQEARLRCSPMKGHSHVYWYRQLPEEGLKFMVYLQKENIIDESGMPKERFSAEFPKEGPSILRIQQVVRGDSAAYFCASSPPSGSRYNEQFFGPGTRLTVL.

The V and J genes are TRBV7-2 and TRBJ1-4; 8 bases are shared with TRBD1. Germline-derived CDR1 and CDR2 are SGHTA and FQGNSA. After removal of 4 bases from V and 8 bases from J, the junction contained 9 bases not matched to a gene. The CDR3 contains 15 residues. The CDR3 nucleotides read TGTGCCAGCAGCTCCCAGGGGGCGGATTGGGAAAAACTGTTTTTT. It yields the protein CASSSQGADWEKLFF.

The chain combines TRBV9 with TRBJ2-2; D might be TRBD1 (5 bases). Germline V gene data show CDR1 as SGDLS and CDR2 as YYNGEE. V dropped 4 bases and J dropped 5 bases, with 15 bases sitting between them. The CDR3 is 15 residues long. The CDR3, as DNA: TGTGCCAGCAGCTTACGGACAATCGATACCGGGGAGCTGTTTTTT. This encodes CASSLRTIDTGELFF.

The chain recombines TRBV6-5 with TRBJ2-7; no clear D gene. Germline CDR1 is MNHEY and CDR2 is SVGAGI. V was cut by 4 bases and J by 1 base, with 11 bases left in between. The CDR3 is 14 residues long. The CDR3 loop reads CASSFSTGSYEQYF. The DNA of the CDR3 is TGTGCCAGCAGTTTTTCGACCGGGTCCTACGAGCAGTACTTC.

V usage is TRBV23-1 and J usage is TRBJ2-1; D perhaps matches TRBD2 (5 bases). TRBV23-1 is placed among ORFs of uncertain function. This CDR3 is 17 amino acids long. The V gene lost 0 bases and the J gene lost 10 bases, with 22 bases spanning the gap. DNA of the CDR3: TGCGCCAGCAGTCAATCGGAATCCCGGGAACCCCTACCCGAGCAGTTCTTC. Translated, it gives CASSQSESREPLPEQFF.

This clone occurred a few times. This sequence joins TRBV7-9 and TRBJ2-1; TRBD2 might be the D (5 bases). From germline, CDR1 is SEHNR and CDR2 FQNEAQ (reference sequence). Trimming stripped 1 base from V and 8 bases from J, with 18 bases between. The CDR3 extends over 16 amino acids. Here the CDR3 reads CASSLDKRLREDEQFF. CDR3 DNA sequence: TGTGCCAGCAGCTTAGATAAGCGGCTACGAGAGGATGAGCAGTTCTTC.

V and J are TRBV30 and TRBJ2-1; D is possibly TRBD2 (6 bases). Germline-derived CDR1 and CDR2 are GTSNPN and SVGIG (reference sequence). Trimming shortened V by 0 bases and J by 2 bases, and 11 bases separated the two germline ends. CDR3 length: 15 amino acids. CDR3 sequence: CAWSVRGGAYNEQFF. CDR3 sequence (DNA): TGTGCCTGGAGTGTAAGAGGCGGGGCCTACAATGAGCAGTTCTTC.

This clone showed up just a few times. The chain couples TRBV10-3 to TRBJ2-3; possibly TRBD2 for D (6 bases). Germline-derived CDR1 and CDR2 are ENHRY and SYGVKD. CDR3 length: 17 amino acids. Trimming took off 2 bases at V and 0 bases at J, with 15 bases between the two ends. The CDR3 DNA reads as TGTGCCATCAGTGAGAGGGTAGCGGAGACTAGCACAGATACGCAGTATTTT. Residues: CAISERVAETSTDTQYF.

The chain recombines TRBV7-3 with TRBJ2-3; TRBD2 matches at 8 bases. The CDR3 consists of 15 residues. V trimming: 5 bases; J trimming: 4 bases; junction bases outside the gene matches: 8. Germline V gene data show CDR1 as SGHTA and CDR2 as FQGTGA. Here the CDR3 reads CASSVSGSPADTQYF. In DNA, the CDR3 is TGTGCCAGCAGCGTAAGCGGGAGTCCCGCAGATACGCAGTATTTT.

A few counts support this clone. V usage is TRBV7-3 and J usage is TRBJ2-1, with 11 bases that match TRBD1. Germline trimming cut 1 base from V and 8 bases from J; bases unmatched to any gene: 7. The germline CDR1 and CDR2 sequences are SGHTA and FQGTGA. The CDR3 loop spans 16 amino acids. The CDR3: CASSLIAGQGAYEQFF. The DNA for the CDR3 is TGTGCCAGCAGCTTAATTGCTGGACAGGGGGCTTATGAGCAGTTCTTC.

The chain links TRBV9 to TRBJ2-2; TRBD2 might be the D (5 bases). Germline V gene lookup returns CDR1 SGDLS and CDR2 YYNGEE. V lost 2 bases and J 6 bases, leaving 5 bases between the germline ends. The CDR3 sequence is 12 residues long. The CDR3, as DNA: TGTGCCAGCAGCGTGAGGGCCGGGGAGCTGTTTTTT. Its protein product is CASSVRAGELFF.

This clone appeared a few times. The gene calls are TRBV28 and TRBJ2-7; 8 bases are shared with TRBD1. J was trimmed by 0 bases and V by 6 bases; bases with no gene match: 7. This CDR3 contains 15 residues. Germline CDR1 is MDHEN and CDR2 is SYDVKM. The DNA of the CDR3 is TGTGCCAGCAGGTTCCAGGGGGCGGGCTCCTACGAGCAGTACTTC. It specifies CASRFQGAGSYEQYF. Full variable domain (rest looked up from reference TRBV28 and TRBJ2-7): DVKVTQSSRYLVKRTGEKVFLECVQDMDHENMFWYRQDPGLGLRLIYFSYDVKMKEKGDIPEGYSVSREKKERFSLILESASTNQTSMYLCASRFQGAGSYEQYFGPGTRLTVT.

The chain employs TRBV19 and TRBJ1-5, with 8 bases aligning to TRBD1. CDR3 length equals 16 residues. Unmatched junction bases numbered 6, after V lost 5 bases and J lost 0 bases. Germline CDR1 reads LNHDA; CDR2 reads SQIVND (reference sequence). The CDR3 region is CASSQVTGVSNQPQHF. The CDR3 region has the DNA TGTGCCAGTAGTCAAGTGACAGGGGTTAGCAATCAGCCCCAGCATTTT. Full variable domain (rest looked up from reference TRBV19 and TRBJ1-5): DGGITQSPKYLFRKEGQNVTLSCEQNLNHDAMYWYRQDPGQGLRLIYYSQIVNDFQKGDIAEGYSVSREKKESFPLTVTSAQKNPTAFYLCASSQVTGVSNQPQHFGDGTRLSIL.

The gene calls are TRBV5-4 and TRBJ2-3; TRBD2 matches at 9 bases. This CDR3 has 15 residues. V shed 0 bases, J shed 2 bases, and the junction held 1 base outside the gene matches. Germline-derived CDR1 and CDR2 are SGHNT and YYREEE (reference sequence). CDR3 nucleotides: TGTGCCAGCAGCTTGGCTAGCGGGATCACAGATACGCAGTATTTT. This sequence encodes CASSLASGITDTQYF.